Described below is a single TCR beta chain sequence and its context. J gave up 5 bases and V 0 bases, and 14 bases lay outside the gene matches. Germline CDR1 SGHRS, CDR2 YFSETQ. CDR3 size: 18 residues. The data were produced by immunoSEQ multiplex PCR, yet TCRdb's version contains in-frame clones alone and is incomplete. The sample has about 190,000 clones, roughly 88% seen once. The sample belongs to a study of cytomegalovirus exposure and HLA in healthy donors. This TCR derives from a woman between 18 and 29 years old in good health and CMV-seronegative. The sequencing input was PBMCs. V usage is TRBV5-1 and J usage is TRBJ2-5; 9 bases are shared with TRBD2. The CDR3 sequence is CASSLAGQTLAGRETQYF. CDR3 DNA: TGCGCCAGCAGCTTGGCCGGTCAGACCCTAGCGGGACGGGAGACCCAGTACTTC.